This paragraph covers one T cell receptor beta chain sequence. The target antigen is unknown. Trimming cost V 5 bases and J 1 base, with 27 bases left between them. The CDR3 covers 20 residues. The germline V gene encodes CDR1 SGHRS and CDR2 YFSETQ. The data were taken from a study of T cells in Graves' hyperthyroidism and ophthalmopathy. Overall study context: Specimen type is peripheral blood, collected at initial diagnosis prior to any treatment. Findings and caveats of the study: Ophthalmopathy was model-predicted a median approximately 6.9 months pre-onset. Most expanded thyroid clonotypes above 0.001 also appeared in blood.

It was RNA transcripts that yielded the amplified TCR beta CDR3 regions. HTBI primers were the set used in a first-round RT-PCR of the TCR CDR3. TCRdb called the multiplex PCR reads again in MiXCR, with one record for every CDR3 protein. There are some 140,000 distinct CDR3 sequences in the sample; around 20% occur only once, and around 69% lies in the top ten. The sample taken for sequencing was blood. V gene TRBV5-1 combines with J gene TRBJ2-2; D tentatively reads TRBD1 or TRBD2 (7 bases each). The clonotype originates from a woman between 45 and 60 years old with Graves' hyperthyroidism that later progressed to Graves' ophthalmopathy. CDR3: CASSSWRGGGGQQNTGELFF. CDR3 sequence (DNA): TGCGCCAGCAGTTCATGGCGCGGGGGTGGGGGACAGCAGAACACCGGGGAGCTGTTTTTT.